This T cell receptor beta chain is drawn from a study of blood T cell repertoires in COVID-19 (dated by TCRdb to between 2020 and 2021). For the study in its entirety: Recovered participants in ImmuneRACE Cohort 3 were defined by two consecutive negative NP/OP PCR tests, clearance by a healthcare professional, or resolution of symptoms. Samples were obtained from the ongoing ImmuneRACE study (first 160 participants) and from 1,000 to 1,500 subjects provided by 6 global collaborators. Sample metadata almost always included a de-identified subject ID, COVID-19 status, age in years and sex. HLA class I and class II types, where available, came from metadata supplied by the sample provider rather than from assay-based typing. The dataset comprised deeply sampled blood TCRbeta repertoires from subjects exposed to, actively infected with, or recovered from COVID-19. Collaborator samples came from the United States, Italy and Spain and covered acute and convalescent phases of COVID-19. The repertoires were released in a freely available public database intended as a resource for research on the immune response to SARS-CoV-2. The prospective study material was composed of cDNA or gDNA derived from T cells, B-cell-depleted T cells, or PBMCs. The paper's findings and limits, for the study overall: Clinical and demographic metadata were provided uncurated, with the amount varying by source and participant.

TCRbeta CDR3 regions were amplified from genomic DNA by means of the immunoSEQ Assay, a bias-controlled multiplex PCR. In the paper's pipeline: The number of nucleated cells in each sample was estimated from the amplification of reference gene primers within the assay. To quantify the absolute abundance of each unique TCRbeta CDR3 rearrangement, sequence reads were collapsed and filtered. Productive Simpson clonality was computed per sample as the square root of Simpson's diversity index over productive rearrangements. The source is immuneACCESS, and TCRdb retained only in-frame sequences with V and J called. Part of the clones is not carried over; for the studies checked, unresolved V genes explain less than half of this, and the remainder is unexplained. Clone size and V and J calls were adopted from that table, with D and trimming inferred from the DNA. A total of approximately 140,000 clones appear in this sample, 84% of them only once. 3% to 4% of the sample is held by the ten biggest clonotypes.

CDR3 length: 14 amino acids, cysteine to phenylalanine. The retained sequence is limited to the CDR3, 42 bases, with the frame set at the first base. From the germline V gene, CDR1 is SGHRS and CDR2 is YFSETQ. V and J are truncated by 0 bases and 1 base respectively, leaving an intervening sequence of 6 bases. Note on this clone: No antigen is known for it. Base-call qualities are not available, and no considerably larger clone is one nucleotide away.

In the prospective study, participants were about 18 to 89 years old, resided in approximately 25 geographic areas of the United States, and were enrolled through a virtual design. To assign participants to cohorts, the prospective study relied on clinical history that participants themselves reported in a screening survey and a study questionnaire. In the prospective study, whole blood, serum and a nasopharyngeal or oropharyngeal swab were collected from each participant by mobile phlebotomists. Participants in the prospective study had the option to provide additional blood draws and questionnaires over a roughly two-month period. Before DNA extraction, blood samples from the prospective study were shipped at room temperature or frozen.

The sequence was obtained from a man between 45 and 60 years old in a cohort exposed to, infected with or recovered from COVID-19 (not recorded which). The rearrangement joined TRBV5-1 to TRBJ2-3; a confident D gene designation cannot be given. The sequencing sample was made of PBMCs or T cells enriched from blood (not recorded which). CDR3 sequence: CASSLEQRTDTQYF. The nucleotide sequence is given as TGCGCCAGCAGCTTGGAACAGCGCACAGATACGCAGTATTTT.